The 17 T cell receptor beta chains reported below all come from one sample, sequenced in a study of cytomegalovirus exposure and HLA in healthy donors. The PCR made use of 60 Vbeta and 13 Jbeta primers. Some clones are missing from TCRdb's copy, which holds only in-frame ones; the method was immunoSEQ multiplex PCR. The sample records about 190,000 clones, roughly 80% being singletons. The specimen sequenced was PBMCs. These receptor sequences come from a man aged 35 to 55 in good health and CMV-seropositive.

The J gene is TRBJ2-1, the V gene TRBV6-5, with TRBD2 matching 7 bases. The ends lost 4 bases at V and 13 bases at J; junction bases unmatched: 4. From germline, CDR1 is MNHEY and CDR2 SVGAGI. The CDR3 contains 11 residues. CDR3 region: CASSSSGAQFF. As DNA, the CDR3 is TGTGCCAGCAGTTCCAGCGGGGCTCAGTTCTTC.

The chain combines TRBV6-5 with TRBJ2-1; 8 nucleotides match TRBD2. The CDR3 spans 14 residues. The V segment lost 5 bases and the J segment 3 bases; nucleotides outside the gene matches: 3. Germline V gene data show CDR1 as MNHEY and CDR2 as SVGAGI. The CDR3 region is CASSPGTSYNEQFF. The DNA of the CDR3 is TGTGCCAGCAGTCCCGGGACTAGCTACAATGAGCAGTTCTTC.

The J gene is TRBJ1-3, the V gene TRBV10-3, with D perhaps TRBD1 (6 bases). This CDR3 spans 16 amino acids. Germline V gives CDR1 ENHRY, CDR2 SYGVKD. Trimming took off 11 bases at V and 2 bases at J, with 22 bases between the two ends. CDR3 DNA: TGTGCCCCTTCGGTGGGAGGGGGGATAGCTGGAAACACCATATATTTT. Translation: CAPSVGGGIAGNTIYF.

V and J are TRBV7-9 and TRBJ1-2; 7 bases fit TRBD1. The CDR3 is made up of 14 amino acids. V lost 1 base to trimming and J lost 9 bases; unmatched junction nucleotides: 8. Looked up from germline, CDR1 is SEHNR and CDR2 is FQNEAQ (reference sequence). The chain's CDR3 is CASSLDRGRMSYTF. The CDR3 nucleotides read TGTGCCAGCAGCTTAGACAGGGGCCGTATGAGCTACACCTTC.

This clone appeared a few times. The CDR3 is CASSGREGAAGELFF. In nucleotides, the CDR3 is TGTGCCAGCAGTGGTAGAGAGGGGGCCGCCGGGGAGCTGTTTTTT. The chain combines TRBV2 with TRBJ2-2; 7 nucleotides match TRBD1. Per the germline V gene, CDR1 is SNHLY and CDR2 is FYNNEI. CDR3 length equals 15 residues. V shed 4 bases, J shed 6 bases, and the junction held 8 bases outside the gene matches.

The chain uses TRBV4-3 and TRBJ2-1, with D possibly matching TRBD2 (7 bases). This CDR3 has 15 amino acids. V lost 0 bases and J 7 bases, leaving 13 bases between the germline ends. Germline values: CDR1 LGHNA, CDR2 YSLEER. The CDR3 loop reads CASSQDRGRGNEQFF. The CDR3 DNA follows: TGCGCCAGCAGCCAAGATCGGGGGAGGGGGAATGAGCAGTTCTTC.

CDR3 nucleotide sequence: TGTGCCAGCCGAGGACTAGCGGGGGGGAAACGAATGAAGACCGGGGAGCTGTTTTTT. This codes for CASRGLAGGKRMKTGELFF. The rearrangement joins TRBV7-9 to TRBJ2-2; 15 positions match TRBD2. The J segment lost 5 bases and the V segment lost 8 bases, leaving 15 bases of the junction unmatched. Germline CDR1 is SEHNR and CDR2 is FQNEAQ (reference sequence). The CDR3 consists of 19 residues.

The V gene is TRBV15, the J gene TRBJ2-7, with 13 bases matching TRBD2. CDR3 length: 16 amino acids. V dropped 0 bases and J dropped 4; count of bases not matched to a gene: 3. The germline CDR1 and CDR2 sequences are LNHNV and YYDKDF (reference sequence). As DNA, the CDR3 is TGTGCCACCAGCAGAGATGGGGGACTAGCGGGGTACGAGCAGTACTTC. It codes for CATSRDGGLAGYEQYF.

The chain couples TRBV5-1 to TRBJ2-7; TRBD2 matches at 12 bases. The length of the CDR3 is 16 residues. Germline trimming cut 0 bases from V and 6 bases from J; bases unmatched to any gene: 7. Germline CDR1 reads SGHRS; CDR2 reads YFSETQ. CDR3 in amino acids: CASSLGLAGERGEQYF. The CDR3 DNA reads as TGCGCCAGCAGCTTGGGACTAGCGGGAGAAAGGGGCGAGCAGTACTTC. The full variable domain, its missing parts supplied by reference TRBV5-1 and TRBJ2-7, is KAGVTQTPRYLIKTRGQQVTLSCSPISGHRSVSWYQQTPGQGLQFLFEYFSETQRNKGNFPGRFSGRQFSNSRSEMNVSTLELGDSALYLCASSLGLAGERGEQYFGPGTRLTVT.

The chain joins TRBV6-1 to TRBJ2-3; TRBD1 matches 9 bases. CDR1 and CDR2 from the germline V gene are MNHNS and SASEGT. The CDR3 extends over 14 amino acids. V gave up 7 bases and J gave up 5 bases; unmatched junction bases: 7. CDR3 nucleotides: TGTGCCAGCACACACCGGGACAGGGAAGATACGCAGTATTTT. Protein sequence: CASTHRDREDTQYF.

The CDR3 nucleotides are TGTGCCAGTAGTATGGGCAGCCTGAACACCGGGGAGCTGTTTTTT. Its protein product is CASSMGSLNTGELFF. This rearrangement joins TRBV19 to TRBJ2-2, with unresolved D. The CDR3 covers 15 residues. Germline assignment: CDR1 LNHDA and CDR2 SQIVND (reference sequence). V was cut by 3 bases and J by 1 base, with 9 bases left in between.

The chain is built from TRBV5-1 and TRBJ2-7; 12 bases match TRBD2. The CDR3 covers 17 residues. Germline assignment: CDR1 SGHRS and CDR2 YFSETQ. J gave up 4 bases and V 6 bases, and 14 bases lay outside the gene matches. The CDR3 sequence is CASTTEKTSGRWYEQYF. CDR3 DNA: TGCGCCAGCACTACAGAGAAGACTAGCGGGAGATGGTACGAGCAGTACTTC.

V usage is TRBV9 and J usage is TRBJ2-1, with a tentative D call TRBD2 (6 bases). Germline values: CDR1 SGDLS, CDR2 YYNGEE. This CDR3 is 16 amino acids long. V was clipped by 0 bases and J by 0 bases, with 10 bases between them. The CDR3 loop is CASSVERDFSYNEQFF. CDR3 DNA: TGTGCCAGCAGCGTAGAGAGGGACTTCTCCTACAATGAGCAGTTCTTC. Variable domain in full (rest from reference TRBV9 and TRBJ2-1): DSGVTQTPKHLITATGQRVTLRCSPRSGDLSVYWYQQSLDQGLQFLIQYYNGEERAKGNILERFSAQQFPDLHSELNLSSLELGDSALYFCASSVERDFSYNEQFFGPGTRLTVL.

The rearrangement links TRBV6-1 to TRBJ2-5; no firm D call. V lost 4 bases, J lost 7 bases, and 16 bases lay in between. Germline-derived CDR1 and CDR2 are MNHNS and SASEGT. The CDR3 is 14 amino acids. This chain's CDR3 is CASSVGGRSVTQYF. CDR3 nucleotides: TGTGCCAGCAGTGTCGGCGGAAGGTCAGTGACCCAGTACTTC.

The sample holds one count of this clone. The chain uses TRBV10-3 and TRBJ2-7; 7 bases agree with TRBD1. The CDR3 has 14 amino acids. V shed 7 bases and J 6 bases; nucleotides not matched to a gene: 12. Germline loops: CDR1 ENHRY, CDR2 SYGVKD. The CDR3: CAIKSQQGMGEQYF. The CDR3 region has the DNA TGTGCCATCAAGAGTCAACAGGGGATGGGCGAGCAGTACTTC.

The chain is built from TRBV7-9 and TRBJ2-3; 8 bases map to TRBD2. The CDR3 covers 16 residues. Looked up from germline, CDR1 is SEHNR and CDR2 is FQNEAQ (reference sequence). V was pared by 5 bases and J by 4 bases, with 11 bases of the junction left unmatched. CDR3 DNA sequence: TGTGCCAGCAGCCCAGTAGCGGGGAGTCGTGCAGATACGCAGTATTTT. As protein: CASSPVAGSRADTQYF.

This chain connects TRBV7-7 to TRBJ2-5, with 7 positions matching TRBD1. The CDR3 runs to 16 residues. The germline V gene encodes CDR1 SSHAT and CDR2 FNYEAQ (reference sequence). The V and J ends lost 5 bases and 1 base, in that order; junction bases with no gene match: 10. In nucleotides, the CDR3 is TGTGCCAGCAGCACAGGGGCAGTGACCAGCCAAGAGACCCAGTACTTC. This translates into CASSTGAVTSQETQYF.